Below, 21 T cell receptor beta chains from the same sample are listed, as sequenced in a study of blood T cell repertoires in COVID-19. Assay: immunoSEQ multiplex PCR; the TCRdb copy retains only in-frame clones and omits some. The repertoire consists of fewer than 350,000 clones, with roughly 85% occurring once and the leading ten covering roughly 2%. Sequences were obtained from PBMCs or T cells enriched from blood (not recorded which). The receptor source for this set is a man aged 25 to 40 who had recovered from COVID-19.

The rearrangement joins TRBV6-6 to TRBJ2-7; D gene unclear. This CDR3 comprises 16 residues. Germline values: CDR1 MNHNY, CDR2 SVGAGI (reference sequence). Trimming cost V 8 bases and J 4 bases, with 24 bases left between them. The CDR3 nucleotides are TGTGCCAGCTTTAGTTTAGAGCATTCAAGAGTTTACGAGCAGTACTTC. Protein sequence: CASFSLEHSRVYEQYF.

The CDR3 reads CASSGDRGHSNQPQHF. CDR3 nucleotides: TGTGCCAGCAGCGGGGACAGGGGACATAGCAATCAGCCCCAGCATTTT. This rearrangement joins TRBV9 to TRBJ1-5; TRBD1 matches at 10 bases. J gave up 0 bases and V 3 bases, and 3 bases lay outside the gene matches. The germline V gene encodes CDR1 SGDLS and CDR2 YYNGEE. The CDR3 loop spans 16 amino acids.

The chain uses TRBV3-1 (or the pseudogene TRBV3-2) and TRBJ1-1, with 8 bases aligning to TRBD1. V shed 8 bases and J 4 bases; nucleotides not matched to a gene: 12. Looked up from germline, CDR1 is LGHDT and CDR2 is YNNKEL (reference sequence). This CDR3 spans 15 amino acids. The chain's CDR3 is CASRSGQGLFTEAFF. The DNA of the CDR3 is TGTGCCAGCCGAAGTGGACAGGGTTTATTCACTGAAGCTTTCTTT.

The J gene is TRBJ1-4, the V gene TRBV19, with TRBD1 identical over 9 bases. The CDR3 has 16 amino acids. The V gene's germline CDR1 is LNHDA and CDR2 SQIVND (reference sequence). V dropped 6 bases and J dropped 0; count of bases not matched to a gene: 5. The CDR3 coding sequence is TGTGCCAGTAGCTCGGGACAGGGTGCAACTAATGAAAAACTGTTTTTT. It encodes CASSSGQGATNEKLFF.

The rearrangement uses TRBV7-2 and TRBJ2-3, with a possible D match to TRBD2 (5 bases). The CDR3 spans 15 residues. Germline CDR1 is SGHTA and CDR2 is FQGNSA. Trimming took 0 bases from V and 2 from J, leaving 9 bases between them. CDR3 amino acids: CASSLAGGFTDTQYF. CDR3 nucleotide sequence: TGTGCCAGCAGCTTAGCCGGAGGATTCACAGATACGCAGTATTTT.

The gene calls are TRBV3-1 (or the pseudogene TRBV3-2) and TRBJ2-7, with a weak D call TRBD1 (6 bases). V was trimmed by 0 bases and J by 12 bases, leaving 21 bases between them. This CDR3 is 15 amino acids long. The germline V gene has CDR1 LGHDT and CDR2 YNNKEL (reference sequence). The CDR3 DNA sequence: TGTGCCAGCAGCCAAGATGAGGGGACATACTCTAGTAGGTACTTC. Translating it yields CASSQDEGTYSSRYF.

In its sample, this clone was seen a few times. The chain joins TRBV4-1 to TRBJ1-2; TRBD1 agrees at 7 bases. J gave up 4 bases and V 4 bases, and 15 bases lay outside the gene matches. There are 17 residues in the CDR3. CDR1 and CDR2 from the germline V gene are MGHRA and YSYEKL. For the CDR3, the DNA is TGCGCCAGCAGCCGCGGGATGAGGGGTAGGGACAGCTATGGCTACACCTTC. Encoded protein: CASSRGMRGRDSYGYTF.

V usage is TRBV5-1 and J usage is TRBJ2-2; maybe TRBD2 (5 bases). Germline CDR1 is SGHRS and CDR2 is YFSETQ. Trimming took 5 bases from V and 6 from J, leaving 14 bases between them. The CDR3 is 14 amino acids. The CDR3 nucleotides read TGCGCCAGCAGTCTGATAGCGTTATCCGGGGAGCTGTTTTTT. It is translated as CASSLIALSGELFF. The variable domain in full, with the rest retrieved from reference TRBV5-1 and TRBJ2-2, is KAGVTQTPRYLIKTRGQQVTLSCSPISGHRSVSWYQQTPGQGLQFLFEYFSETQRNKGNFPGRFSGRQFSNSRSEMNVSTLELGDSALYLCASSLIALSGELFFGEGSRLTVL.

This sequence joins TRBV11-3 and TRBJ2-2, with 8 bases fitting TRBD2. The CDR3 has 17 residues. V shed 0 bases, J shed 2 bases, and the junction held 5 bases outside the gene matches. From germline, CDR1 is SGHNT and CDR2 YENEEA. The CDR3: CASSLDSGETNTGELFF. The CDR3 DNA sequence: TGTGCCAGCAGCTTAGATAGCGGGGAAACCAACACCGGGGAGCTGTTTTTT.

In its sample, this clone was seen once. CDR3 bases: TGTGCCAGCTCACCAATCGGGCCTAGCGGTACTTACAATGAGCAGTTCTTC. It specifies CASSPIGPSGTYNEQFF. V and J are TRBV18 and TRBJ2-1; 7 bases agree with TRBD2. Trimming cost V 2 bases and J 4 bases; bases outside gene matches: 11. Germline CDR1 KGHSH, CDR2 LQKENI. The length of the CDR3 is 17 residues.

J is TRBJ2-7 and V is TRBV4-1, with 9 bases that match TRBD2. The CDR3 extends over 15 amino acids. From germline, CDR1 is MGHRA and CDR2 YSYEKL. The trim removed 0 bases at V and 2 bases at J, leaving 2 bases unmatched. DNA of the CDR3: TGCGCCAGCAGCCAAGATCGACTAGCGGCCTACGAGCAGTACTTC. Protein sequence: CASSQDRLAAYEQYF.

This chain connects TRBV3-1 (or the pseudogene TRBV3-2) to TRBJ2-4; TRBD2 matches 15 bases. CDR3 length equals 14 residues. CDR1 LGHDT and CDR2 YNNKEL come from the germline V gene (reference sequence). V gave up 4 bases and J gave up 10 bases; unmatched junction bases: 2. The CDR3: CASSRGTSGGIQYF. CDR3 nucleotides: TGTGCCAGCAGCCGCGGGACTAGCGGGGGGATTCAGTACTTC.

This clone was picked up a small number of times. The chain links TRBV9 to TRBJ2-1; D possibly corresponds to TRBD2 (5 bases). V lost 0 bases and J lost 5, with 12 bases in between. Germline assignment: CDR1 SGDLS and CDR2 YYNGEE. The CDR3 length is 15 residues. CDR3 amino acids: CASSVDQHGDNEQFF. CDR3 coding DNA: TGTGCCAGCAGCGTAGATCAGCACGGGGACAATGAGCAGTTCTTC.

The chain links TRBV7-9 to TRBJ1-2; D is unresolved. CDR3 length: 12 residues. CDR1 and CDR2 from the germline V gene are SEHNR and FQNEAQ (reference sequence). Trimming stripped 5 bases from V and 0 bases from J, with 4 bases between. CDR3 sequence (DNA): TGTGCCAGCAGCAACTCTAACTATGGCTACACCTTC. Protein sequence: CASSNSNYGYTF.

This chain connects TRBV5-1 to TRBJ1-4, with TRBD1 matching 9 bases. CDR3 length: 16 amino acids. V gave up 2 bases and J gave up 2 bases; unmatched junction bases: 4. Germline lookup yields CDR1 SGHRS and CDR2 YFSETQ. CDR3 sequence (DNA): TGCGCCAGCAGCTTAGCGGACAGGGGCACTAATGAAAAACTGTTTTTT. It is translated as CASSLADRGTNEKLFF. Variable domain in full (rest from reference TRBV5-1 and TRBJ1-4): KAGVTQTPRYLIKTRGQQVTLSCSPISGHRSVSWYQQTPGQGLQFLFEYFSETQRNKGNFPGRFSGRQFSNSRSEMNVSTLELGDSALYLCASSLADRGTNEKLFFGSGTQLSVL.

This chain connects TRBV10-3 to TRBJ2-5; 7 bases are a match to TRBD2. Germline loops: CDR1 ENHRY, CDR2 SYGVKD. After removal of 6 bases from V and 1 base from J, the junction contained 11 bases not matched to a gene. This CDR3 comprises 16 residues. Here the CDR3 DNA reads TGTGCCATCAGGAAAAGGGAGGGATTGGGCCAAGAGACCCAGTACTTC. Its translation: CAIRKREGLGQETQYF.

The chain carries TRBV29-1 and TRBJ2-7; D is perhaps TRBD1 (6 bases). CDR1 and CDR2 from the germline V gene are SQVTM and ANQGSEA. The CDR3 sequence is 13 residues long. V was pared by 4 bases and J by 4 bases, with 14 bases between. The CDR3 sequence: CSVARTVGYEQYF. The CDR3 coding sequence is TGCAGCGTTGCTCGGACAGTTGGTTACGAGCAGTACTTC.

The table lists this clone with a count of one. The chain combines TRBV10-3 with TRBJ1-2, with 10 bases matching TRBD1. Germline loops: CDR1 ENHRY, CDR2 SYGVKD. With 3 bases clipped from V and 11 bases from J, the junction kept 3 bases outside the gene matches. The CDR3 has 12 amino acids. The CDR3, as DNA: TGTGCCATCAGTGAAAGACAGGGGGCTTACACCTTC. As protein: CAISERQGAYTF.

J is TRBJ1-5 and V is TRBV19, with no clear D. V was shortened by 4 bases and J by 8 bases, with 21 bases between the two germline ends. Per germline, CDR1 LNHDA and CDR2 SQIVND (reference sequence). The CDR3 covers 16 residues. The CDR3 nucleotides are TGTGCCAGTAGTAGGTCGGCGACGGGAGGGTTTGAGCCCCAGCATTTT. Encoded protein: CASSRSATGGFEPQHF.

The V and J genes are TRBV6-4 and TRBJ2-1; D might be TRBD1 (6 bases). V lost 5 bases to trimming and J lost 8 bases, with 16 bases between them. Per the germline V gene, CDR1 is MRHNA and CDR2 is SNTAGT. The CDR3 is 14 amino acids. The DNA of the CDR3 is TGTGCCAGCAGTTTAACAGGGCCCTCCCATGAGCAGTTCTTC. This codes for CASSLTGPSHEQFF.

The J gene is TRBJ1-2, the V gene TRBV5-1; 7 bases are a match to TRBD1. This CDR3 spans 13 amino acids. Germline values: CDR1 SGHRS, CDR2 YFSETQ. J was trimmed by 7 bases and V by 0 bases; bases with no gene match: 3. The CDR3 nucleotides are TGCGCCAGCAGCTTGGCTCCAGGGGGTGGCTACACCTTC. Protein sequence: CASSLAPGGGYTF.